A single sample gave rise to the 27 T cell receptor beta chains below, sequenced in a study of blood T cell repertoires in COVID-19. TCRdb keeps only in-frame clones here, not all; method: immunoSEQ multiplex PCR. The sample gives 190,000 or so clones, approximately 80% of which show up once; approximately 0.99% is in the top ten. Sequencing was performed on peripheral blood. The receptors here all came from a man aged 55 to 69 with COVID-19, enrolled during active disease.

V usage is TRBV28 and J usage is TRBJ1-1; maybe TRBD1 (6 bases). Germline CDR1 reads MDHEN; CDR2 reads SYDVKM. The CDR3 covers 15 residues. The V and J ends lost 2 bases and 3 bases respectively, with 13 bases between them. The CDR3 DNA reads TGTGCCAGCAGTTTACCCGGGGGGGGCCACACTGAAGCTTTCTTT. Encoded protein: CASSLPGGGHTEAFF.

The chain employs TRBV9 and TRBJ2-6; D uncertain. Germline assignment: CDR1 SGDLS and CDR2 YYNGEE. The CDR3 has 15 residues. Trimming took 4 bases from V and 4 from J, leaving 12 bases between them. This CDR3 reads CASSPHIAGANVLTF. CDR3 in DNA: TGTGCCAGCAGCCCGCACATAGCCGGGGCCAACGTCCTGACTTTC.

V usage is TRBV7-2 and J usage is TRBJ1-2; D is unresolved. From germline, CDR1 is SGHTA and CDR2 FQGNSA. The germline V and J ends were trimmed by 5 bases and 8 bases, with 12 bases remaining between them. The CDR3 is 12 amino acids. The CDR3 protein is CASSVRSEGYTF. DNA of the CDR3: TGTGCCAGCAGCGTCCGGTCCGAAGGCTACACCTTC.

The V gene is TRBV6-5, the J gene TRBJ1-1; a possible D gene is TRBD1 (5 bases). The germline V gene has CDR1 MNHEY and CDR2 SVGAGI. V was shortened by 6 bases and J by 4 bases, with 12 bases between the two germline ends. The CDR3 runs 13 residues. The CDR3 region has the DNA TGTGCCAGCAGATTTCAGGGCGGCACTGAAGCTTTCTTT. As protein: CASRFQGGTEAFF.

CDR3 sequence reads: CASSPQGPVNTEAFF. The CDR3 DNA reads TGCGCCAGCAGCCCCCAGGGTCCCGTCAACACTGAAGCTTTCTTT. The rearrangement joins TRBV4-1 to TRBJ1-1, with D possibly being TRBD1 (5 bases). Trimming stripped 4 bases from V and 2 bases from J, with 14 bases between. The germline V gene has CDR1 MGHRA and CDR2 YSYEKL. This CDR3 region has 15 residues.

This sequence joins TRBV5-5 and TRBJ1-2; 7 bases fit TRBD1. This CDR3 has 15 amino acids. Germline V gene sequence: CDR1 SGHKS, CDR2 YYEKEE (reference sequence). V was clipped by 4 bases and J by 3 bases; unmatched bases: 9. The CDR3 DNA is TGTGCCAGCAGCCCCCGGGAGGGGGCTTACTATGGCTACACCTTC. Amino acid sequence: CASSPREGAYYGYTF.

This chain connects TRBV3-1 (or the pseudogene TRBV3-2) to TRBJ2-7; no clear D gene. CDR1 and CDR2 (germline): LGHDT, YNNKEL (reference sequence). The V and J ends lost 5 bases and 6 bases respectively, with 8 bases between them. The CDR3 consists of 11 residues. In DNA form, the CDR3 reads TGTGCCAGCAGCTCCTGGAGCGAGCAGTACTTC. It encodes CASSSWSEQYF.

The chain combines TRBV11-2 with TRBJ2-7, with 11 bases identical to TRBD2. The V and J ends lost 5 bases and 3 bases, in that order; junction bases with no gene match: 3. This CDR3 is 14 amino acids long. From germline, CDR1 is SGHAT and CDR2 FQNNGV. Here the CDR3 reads CASSRTSGFYEQYF. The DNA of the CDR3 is TGTGCCAGCAGCAGGACTAGCGGGTTCTACGAGCAGTACTTC.

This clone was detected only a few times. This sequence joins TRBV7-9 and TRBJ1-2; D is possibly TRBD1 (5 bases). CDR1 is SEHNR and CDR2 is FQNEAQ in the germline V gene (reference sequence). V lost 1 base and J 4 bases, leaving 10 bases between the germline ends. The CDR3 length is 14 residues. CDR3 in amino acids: CASSLDGRAYGYTF. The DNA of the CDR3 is TGTGCCAGCAGCTTAGATGGCAGGGCCTATGGCTACACCTTC.

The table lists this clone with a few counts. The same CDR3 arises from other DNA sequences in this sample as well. CDR3 DNA sequence: TGCGCCAGCAGCTTCTTGACAGGGCCTTACGAGCAGTACTTC. This translates into CASSFLTGPYEQYF. The rearrangement joins TRBV5-1 to TRBJ2-7, with 7 bases aligning to TRBD1. CDR3 length equals 14 residues. V trimming: 2 bases; J trimming: 4 bases; junction bases outside the gene matches: 6. Germline V gene data show CDR1 as SGHRS and CDR2 as YFSETQ.

The CDR3 region has the DNA TGTGCCAGCAGTTCCCCTTTGGAGGGTGGAATCCACAATGAGCAGTTCTTC. Translation gives CASSSPLEGGIHNEQFF. The chain uses TRBV27 and TRBJ2-1; D may be TRBD2 (6 bases). CDR1 is MNHEY and CDR2 is SMNVEV in the germline V gene (reference sequence). The V and J ends lost 4 bases and 5 bases respectively, with 21 bases between them. CDR3 size: 17 residues.

The CDR3 sequence is CASSTRTGQGGTF. The CDR3 DNA sequence: TGTGCCAGCAGCACCCGGACAGGCCAAGGGGGTACCTTC. This rearrangement joins TRBV7-2 to TRBJ1-2; 7 nucleotides match TRBD1. This CDR3 spans 13 amino acids. J lost 14 bases, V lost 5 bases, and 14 bases had no gene match. Germline CDR1 is SGHTA and CDR2 is FQGNSA.

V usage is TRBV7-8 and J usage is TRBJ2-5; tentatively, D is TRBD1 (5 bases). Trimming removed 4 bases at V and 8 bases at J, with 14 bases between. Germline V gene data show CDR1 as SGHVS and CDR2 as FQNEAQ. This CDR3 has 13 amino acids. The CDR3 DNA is TGTGCCAGCAGCTCCGGGTCACAGGACACCCAGTACTTC. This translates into CASSSGSQDTQYF. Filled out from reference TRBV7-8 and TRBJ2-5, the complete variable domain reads GAGVSQSPRYKVAKRGQDVALRCDPISGHVSLFWYQQALGQGPEFLTYFQNEAQLDKSGLPSDRFFAERPEGSVSTLKIQRTQQEDSAVYLCASSSGSQDTQYFGPGTRLLVL.

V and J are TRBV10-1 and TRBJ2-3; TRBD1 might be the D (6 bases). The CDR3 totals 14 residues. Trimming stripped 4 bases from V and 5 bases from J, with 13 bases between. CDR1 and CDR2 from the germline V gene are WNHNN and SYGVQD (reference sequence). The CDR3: CASSGHRAGDTQYF. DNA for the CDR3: TGCGCCAGCAGTGGCCACAGGGCTGGAGATACGCAGTATTTT.

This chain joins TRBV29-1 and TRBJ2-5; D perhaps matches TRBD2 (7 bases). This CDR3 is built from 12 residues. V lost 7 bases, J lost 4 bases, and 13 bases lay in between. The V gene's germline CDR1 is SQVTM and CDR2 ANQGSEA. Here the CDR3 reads CSGGGGRETQYF. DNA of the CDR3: TGCAGCGGGGGAGGGGGTCGAGAGACCCAGTACTTC.

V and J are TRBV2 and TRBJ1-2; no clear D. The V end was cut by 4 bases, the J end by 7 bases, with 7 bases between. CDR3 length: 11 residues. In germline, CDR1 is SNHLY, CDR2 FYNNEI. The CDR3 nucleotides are TGTGCCAGCAGTGCAAGCTTTGGCTACACCTTC. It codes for CASSASFGYTF.

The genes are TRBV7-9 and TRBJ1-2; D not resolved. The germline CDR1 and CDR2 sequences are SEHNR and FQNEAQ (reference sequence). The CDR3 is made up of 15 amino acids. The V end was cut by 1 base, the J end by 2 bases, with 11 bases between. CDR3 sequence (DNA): TGTGCCAGCAGCTTAGACTCAGGCAAGAACTATGGCTACACCTTC. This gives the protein CASSLDSGKNYGYTF.

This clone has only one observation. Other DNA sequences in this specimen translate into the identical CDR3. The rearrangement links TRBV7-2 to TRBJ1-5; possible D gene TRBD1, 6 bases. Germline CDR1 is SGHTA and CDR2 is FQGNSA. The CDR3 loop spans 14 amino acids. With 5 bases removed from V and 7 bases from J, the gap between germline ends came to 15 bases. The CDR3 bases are TGTGCCAGCAGCGGGTGGGGGGGCGGGCAGCCCCAGCATTTT. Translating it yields CASSGWGGGQPQHF.

CDR3 nucleotide sequence: TGTGCCAGCTCACTCCGAGGAACTAGCGGGAGGAATGAGCAGTTCTTC. Translation: CASSLRGTSGRNEQFF. The gene calls are TRBV18 and TRBJ2-1; 12 bases agree with TRBD2. Germline V gene sequence: CDR1 KGHSH, CDR2 LQKENI. CDR3 length: 16 residues. Trimming cost V 4 bases and J 7 bases; bases outside gene matches: 8.

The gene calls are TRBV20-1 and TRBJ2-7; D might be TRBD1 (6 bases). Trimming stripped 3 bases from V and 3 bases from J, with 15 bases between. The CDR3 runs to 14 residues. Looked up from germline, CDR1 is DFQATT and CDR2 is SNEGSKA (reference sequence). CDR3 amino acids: CSASIPGAGYEQYF. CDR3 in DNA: TGCAGTGCTAGTATTCCAGGGGCCGGCTACGAGCAGTACTTC.

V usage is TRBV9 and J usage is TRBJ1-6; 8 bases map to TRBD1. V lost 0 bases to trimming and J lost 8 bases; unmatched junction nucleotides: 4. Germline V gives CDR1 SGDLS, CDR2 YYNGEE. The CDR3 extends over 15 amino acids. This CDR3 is CASSVVGRGHSPLHF. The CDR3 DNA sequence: TGTGCCAGCAGCGTAGTAGGCAGGGGGCATTCACCCCTCCACTTT.

Written as DNA, the CDR3 is TGTGCCTGGAGTGTACTTAGCGGATTCACAGATACGCAGTATTTT. Amino acids: CAWSVLSGFTDTQYF. The V gene is TRBV30, the J gene TRBJ2-3, with D possibly matching TRBD2 (6 bases). The germline CDR1 and CDR2 sequences are GTSNPN and SVGIG (reference sequence). The ends were cut back, 0 bases at V and 2 bases at J, with 12 bases in the middle. CDR3 size: 15 residues.

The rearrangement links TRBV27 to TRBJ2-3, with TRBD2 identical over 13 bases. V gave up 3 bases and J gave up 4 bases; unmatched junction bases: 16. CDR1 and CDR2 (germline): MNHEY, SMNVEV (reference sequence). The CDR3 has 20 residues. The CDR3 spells CASSLVGTSGRAASPDTQYF. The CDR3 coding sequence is TGTGCCAGCAGTTTGGTGGGAACTAGCGGGAGGGCAGCTTCCCCAGATACGCAGTATTTT.

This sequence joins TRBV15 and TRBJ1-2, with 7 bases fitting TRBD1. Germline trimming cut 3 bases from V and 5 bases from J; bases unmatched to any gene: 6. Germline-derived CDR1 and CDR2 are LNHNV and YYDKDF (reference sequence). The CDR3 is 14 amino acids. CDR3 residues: CATSRDRYQYGYTF. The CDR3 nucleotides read TGTGCCACCAGCAGGGACAGGTATCAGTATGGCTACACCTTC.

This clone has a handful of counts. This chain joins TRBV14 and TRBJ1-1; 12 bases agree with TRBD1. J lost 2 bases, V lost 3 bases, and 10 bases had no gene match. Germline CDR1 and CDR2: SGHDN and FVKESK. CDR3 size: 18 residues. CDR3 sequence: CASSHGTGGRGRNTEAFF. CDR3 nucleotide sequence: TGTGCCAGCAGCCATGGGACAGGGGGCAGGGGGCGCAACACTGAAGCTTTCTTT.

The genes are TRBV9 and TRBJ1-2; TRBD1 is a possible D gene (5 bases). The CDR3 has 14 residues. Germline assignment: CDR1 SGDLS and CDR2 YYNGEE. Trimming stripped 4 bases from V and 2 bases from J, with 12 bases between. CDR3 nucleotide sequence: TGTGCCAGCAGCCCCCAGACAGTGAACTATGGCTACACCTTC. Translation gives CASSPQTVNYGYTF. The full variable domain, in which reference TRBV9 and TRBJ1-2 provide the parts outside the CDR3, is DSGVTQTPKHLITATGQRVTLRCSPRSGDLSVYWYQQSLDQGLQFLIQYYNGEERAKGNILERFSAQQFPDLHSELNLSSLELGDSALYFCASSPQTVNYGYTFGSGTRLTVV.

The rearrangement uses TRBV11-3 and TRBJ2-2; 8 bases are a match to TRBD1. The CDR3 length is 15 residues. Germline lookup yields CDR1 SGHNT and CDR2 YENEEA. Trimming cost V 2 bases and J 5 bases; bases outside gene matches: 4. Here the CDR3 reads CASSLQGARTGELFF. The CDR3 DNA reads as TGTGCCAGCAGCTTACAGGGGGCGCGAACCGGGGAGCTGTTTTTT.